This entry concerns a single T cell receptor (beta chain). Its specificity is not known. The entry originates in a study of brain T cells in children with intractable seizures. Study conclusions and caveats: Clones missing pre-surgery may reflect undersampling of that blood sample. HCMV serostatus was not known, and viral specificity came from CDR3 similarity only.

The CDR3 has 15 residues. V lost 0 bases and J lost 5, with 13 bases in between. Germline V gene data show CDR1 as MGHRA and CDR2 as YSYEKL. Profiling relied on immunoSEQ multiplex PCR, and the TCRdb table lists in-frame clones only, not all of them. Of approximately 41,000 clones detected, more than 80% appear once; the ten largest clones hold 6.3%. Sequencing was limited to surgery cases with top T cell transcript signatures in brain tissue. Patients received at least one anti-epileptic drug before surgery. This clonotype was obtained from a girl aged 2 to 9 with tuberous sclerosis and intractable seizures. This chain joins TRBV4-1 and TRBJ1-1; maybe TRBD1 (5 bases). Sequences were derived from peripheral blood, sampled at surgery. CDR3: CASSQDEGRGTEAFF. CDR3 coding DNA: TGCGCCAGCAGCCAAGATGAGGGGCGGGGGACTGAAGCTTTCTTT.